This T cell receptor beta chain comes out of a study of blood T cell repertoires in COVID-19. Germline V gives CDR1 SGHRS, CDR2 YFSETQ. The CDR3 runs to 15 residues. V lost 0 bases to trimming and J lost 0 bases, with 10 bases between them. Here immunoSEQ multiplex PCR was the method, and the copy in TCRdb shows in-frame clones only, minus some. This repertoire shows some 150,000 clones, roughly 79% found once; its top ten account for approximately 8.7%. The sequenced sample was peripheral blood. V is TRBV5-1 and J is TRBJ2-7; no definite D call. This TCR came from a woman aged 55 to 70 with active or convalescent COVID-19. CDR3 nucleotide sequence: TGCGCCAGCAGCTTGGCGTCAGTCTTCTCCTACGAGCAGTACTTC. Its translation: CASSLASVFSYEQYF.